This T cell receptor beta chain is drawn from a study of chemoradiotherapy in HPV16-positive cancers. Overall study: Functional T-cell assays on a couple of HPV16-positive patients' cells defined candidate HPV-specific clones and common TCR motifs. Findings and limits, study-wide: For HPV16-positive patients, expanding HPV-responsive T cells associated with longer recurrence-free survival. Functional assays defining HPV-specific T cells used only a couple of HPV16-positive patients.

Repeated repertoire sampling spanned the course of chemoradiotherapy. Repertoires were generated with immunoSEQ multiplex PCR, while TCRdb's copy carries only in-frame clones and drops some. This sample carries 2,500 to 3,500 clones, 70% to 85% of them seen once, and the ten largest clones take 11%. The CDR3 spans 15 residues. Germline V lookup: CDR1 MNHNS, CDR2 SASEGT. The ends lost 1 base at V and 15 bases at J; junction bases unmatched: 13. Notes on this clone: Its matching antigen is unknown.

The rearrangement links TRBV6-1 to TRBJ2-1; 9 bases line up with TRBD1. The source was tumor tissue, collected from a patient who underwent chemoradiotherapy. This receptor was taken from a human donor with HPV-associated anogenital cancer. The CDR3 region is CASSEDPGTGIYWFF. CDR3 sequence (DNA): TGTGCCAGCAGTGAAGACCCCGGGACAGGGATATATTGGTTCTTC.